Included here is one T cell receptor beta chain sequence, with context. Its antigen remains unidentified. Blood RNA originated from unsorted whole blood, with germline DNA additionally extracted. The data stem from a study of tumor-infiltrating lymphocytes in primary liver carcinoma. Study-wide context: Participating patients were men and women between 30 and 69 years old. Each of the growths was stage T1-T3 N0M0, extending roughly 4.2 to 11 cm across. Study-level results: Compared with tumor region pairs, tumor-adjacent and tumor-blood pairs overlapped less. When set against blood, tumors had a significantly higher top-250-clone fraction (p = 0.039).

The researchers produced TCR beta cDNA from around 500 ng total RNA with a constant-region primer. Library construction for TCR beta comprised three nested multiplex PCR rounds performed with slightly modified ARM-PCR. In TCRdb, the multiplex PCR reads were re-called with MiXCR into one record per CDR3 protein. The repertoire holds hundreds of thousands of distinct CDR3 sequences, 50% to 75% seen once, with approximately 15% in the top ten. Sequencing input: peripheral blood. The receptor's source is a woman younger than 45 with primary liver carcinoma and hepatitis B virus infection.

The CDR3 loop is CASRPYRDNEQFF. The CDR3 region has the DNA TGTGCCAGCAGACCCTACCGAGACAATGAGCAGTTCTTC. This chain links TRBV6-2 or TRBV6-3 with TRBJ2-1; unclear D gene. This CDR3 comprises 13 residues. The germline V gene has CDR1 MNHEY and CDR2 SVGEGT. V gave up 6 bases and J gave up 5 bases, with 11 bases separating them.